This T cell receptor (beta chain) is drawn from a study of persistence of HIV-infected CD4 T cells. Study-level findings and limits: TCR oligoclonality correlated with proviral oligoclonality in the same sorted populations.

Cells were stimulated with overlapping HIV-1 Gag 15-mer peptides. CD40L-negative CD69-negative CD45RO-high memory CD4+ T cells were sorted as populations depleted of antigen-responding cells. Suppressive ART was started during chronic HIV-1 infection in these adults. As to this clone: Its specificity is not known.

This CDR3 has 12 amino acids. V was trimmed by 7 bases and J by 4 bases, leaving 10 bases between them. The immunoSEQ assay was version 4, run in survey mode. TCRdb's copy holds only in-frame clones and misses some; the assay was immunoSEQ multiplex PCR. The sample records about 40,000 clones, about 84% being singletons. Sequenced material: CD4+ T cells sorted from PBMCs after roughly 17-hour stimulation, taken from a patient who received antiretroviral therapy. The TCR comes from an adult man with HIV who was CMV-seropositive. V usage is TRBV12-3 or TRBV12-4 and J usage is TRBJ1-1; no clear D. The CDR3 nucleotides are TGTGCCAGCATCCAAGCCCCCACTGAAGCTTTCTTT. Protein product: CASIQAPTEAFF.